This T cell receptor (beta chain) was sequenced in a study of T cells in Graves' hyperthyroidism and ophthalmopathy (dated by TCRdb to the late 2010s). Background on the whole study: Peripheral blood samples were taken at the time of initial diagnosis, prior to any treatment. A discovery cohort of about a hundred patients, 43 with Graves' ophthalmopathy and under 60 with stable Graves' hyperthyroidism, was used to find distinguishing TCR V-J signatures. Prospective prediction of ophthalmopathy was tested in an independent validation cohort of 18 to 20 hyperthyroidism patients and 15 to 17 patients who later progressed to ophthalmopathy. For training and testing, the 110 or so patients in the discovery cohort were randomly divided in a 7:3 ratio. In addition, the study compared T-cell repertoires in thyroid tissue and in blood from several Graves' hyperthyroidism patients. After sampling, hyperthyroidism patients received methimazole starting at 30 mg daily, and ophthalmopathy patients received high-dose intravenous methylprednisolone. The paper reports TCR Vbeta CDR3 sequencing of some 140 peripheral blood samples: under 45 ophthalmopathy, some 80 hyperthyroidism and approximately 17 progressor patients. Broad study findings and their caveats: In validation, the model predicted progression to ophthalmopathy with around 71% sensitivity and about 73% specificity, a median of 6.5 months before onset. No statistical method was used to fix the sample size in advance, and group allocation was not hidden from the investigators. In cross-validation, a model built on a 13 V-J signature told ophthalmopathy apart from stable hyperthyroidism with 87.88% sensitivity and approximately 81% specificity, and in testing the same model reached 80%/75%. Most expanded thyroid clonotypes (frequency above 0.001) were also detected in blood, a finding suggesting that blood repertoires may reflect thyroid immune responses.

Stable Graves' hyperthyroidism was defined as the absence of progression to ophthalmopathy over 18 months of follow-up. Hyperthyroidism patients were newly diagnosed, had a disease duration of under 2 months, and were aged 18 to 65 years. The study excluded patients with uncontrolled infections, other autoimmune diseases, pregnancy or lactation. Clinical symptoms, serum thyroxine and TRAb, thyroid ultrasound, and orbital computed tomography formed the basis for the diagnoses. PBMCs were separated from approximately 10 ml of fresh peripheral blood using Ficoll-Paque density gradient centrifugation. Total RNA was extracted using Trizol reagent, and RNA quality was assessed on an Agilent 2100 Bioanalyzer. CDR1 and CDR2 (MNHNS, SASEGT) derive from the germline V gene. The CDR3 spans 14 residues, from the cysteine through the phenylalanine. Only the CDR3 region is kept as DNA, spanning 42 bases read in frame from base 1. V is cut back by 10 bases and J by 3 bases, with 8 bases in the junction unmatched.

This clonotype was seen repeatedly, ten times or more. No cognate antigen has been identified for it. No much larger clone exists at a distance of one base, and base qualities are not known. The TCR beta CDR3 regions were amplified from the RNA transcripts. The first round of RT-PCR for the TCR CDR3 was performed with the HTBI primer set and the Qiagen OneStep RT-PCR kit. Libraries were constructed in a second round of multiplex PCR, after which size selection and purification were carried out. The libraries were sequenced on an Illumina HiSeq2000 using paired-end 100 bp reads. For the original study's pipeline: Raw data were processed with SOAPnuke, discarding reads with adapters, uncalled bases, mean Phred below 15, or no exact constant-primer or identifier match. High-quality paired reads were merged with COPE v1.2.5, and unique nucleotide sequences were defined as clonotypes. MiTCR v1.1 was used to align the clonotypes against IMGT TRBV, TRBD and TRBJ reference segments. Only V-J combinations with frequency above 0.0001, covering roughly 99% of repertoires, were analysed. The TCS score was defined as the ratio of F50 (clonal expansion) to E x V (chaos), calculated using BLOSUM62-based TCRdist between CDR3 peptides within each V-J. Welch's t-statistics and random forest reduced around 510 V-J features to some 14, which were used in a naive Bayes classifier (R e1071). In TCRdb, the public reads were trimmed at Q25 with fastp and aligned with MiXCR, with productive beta chains retained. Each entry merges the rows of one CDR3 protein and shows their most common DNA and genes. TCRdb assigned the V and J calls; the authors' analysis was not used. Within this sample are 300,000 or so distinct CDR3 sequences, with around a sixth of them counted one time only. The top ten clones comprise around 50% of the sample.

Sequenced input: blood. The chain is assembled from TRBV6-1 and TRBJ2-3; 9 bases in the middle match TRBD1. This TCR was sampled from a woman aged 45-65 years with Graves' hyperthyroidism. The DNA sequence reads TGTGCCACCAGGACAGGGGAGGGAACAGATACGCAGTATTTT. It is translated as CATRTGEGTDTQYF.